The subject of this entry is one T cell receptor (beta chain). Treatment meaning: preoperative locoregional IRX-2 cytokine immunotherapy. Preoperative locoregional IRX-2 cytokine immunotherapy was tested in the phase Ib source study. The data were obtained in a study of preoperative IRX-2 immunotherapy in early breast cancer. Here immunoSEQ multiplex PCR was the method, and the copy in TCRdb shows in-frame clones only, minus some. The sample includes roughly 30,000 clones, approximately 83% of them seen just once. The CDR3 runs to 13 residues. The V gene end was trimmed by 10 bases and the J gene end by 0 bases; junction bases not matched to a gene: 5. Germline values: CDR1 MNHGY, CDR2 SAAAGT.

This rearrangement joins TRBV6-8 to TRBJ2-5; 7 bases match TRBD1. Sample collection was performed from a patient treated with IRX-2 immunotherapy. The clonotype comes from a human donor with breast cancer. The CDR3 bases are TGTGCCATCAGGGGACAGTACCAAGAGACCCAGTACTTC. Translated: CAIRGQYQETQYF.